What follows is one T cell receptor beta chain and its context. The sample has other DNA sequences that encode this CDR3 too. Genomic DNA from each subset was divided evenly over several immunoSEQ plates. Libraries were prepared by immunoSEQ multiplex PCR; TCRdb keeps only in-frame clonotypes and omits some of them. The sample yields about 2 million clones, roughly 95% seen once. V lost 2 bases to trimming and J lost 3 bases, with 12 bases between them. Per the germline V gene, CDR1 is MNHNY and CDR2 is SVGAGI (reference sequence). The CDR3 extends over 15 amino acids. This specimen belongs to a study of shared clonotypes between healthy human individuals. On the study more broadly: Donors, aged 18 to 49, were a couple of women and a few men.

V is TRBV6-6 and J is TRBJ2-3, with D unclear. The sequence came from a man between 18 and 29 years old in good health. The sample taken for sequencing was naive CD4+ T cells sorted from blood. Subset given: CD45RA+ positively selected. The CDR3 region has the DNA TGTGCCAGCAGTTACCGCGCCCGTGGGACAGATACGCAGTATTTT. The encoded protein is CASSYRARGTDTQYF.